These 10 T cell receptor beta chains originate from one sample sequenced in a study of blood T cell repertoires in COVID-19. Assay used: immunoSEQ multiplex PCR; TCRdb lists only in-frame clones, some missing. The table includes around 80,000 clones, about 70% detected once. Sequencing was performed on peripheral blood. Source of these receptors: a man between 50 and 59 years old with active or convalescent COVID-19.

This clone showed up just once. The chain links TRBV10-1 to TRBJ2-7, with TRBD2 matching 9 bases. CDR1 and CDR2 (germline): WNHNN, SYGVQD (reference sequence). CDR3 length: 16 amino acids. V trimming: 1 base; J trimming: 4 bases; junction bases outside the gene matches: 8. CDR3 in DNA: TGCGCCAGCAGTGAGTATCCGGGACTAGCCCAATACGAGCAGTACTTC. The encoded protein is CASSEYPGLAQYEQYF.

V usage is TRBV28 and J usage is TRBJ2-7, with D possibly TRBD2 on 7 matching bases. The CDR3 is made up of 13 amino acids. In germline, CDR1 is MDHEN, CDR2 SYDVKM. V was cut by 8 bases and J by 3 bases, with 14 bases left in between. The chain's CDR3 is CASGGGHLYEQYF. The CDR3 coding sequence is TGTGCCAGCGGGGGGGGGCACCTCTACGAGCAGTACTTC. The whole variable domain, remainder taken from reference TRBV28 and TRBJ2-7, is DVKVTQSSRYLVKRTGEKVFLECVQDMDHENMFWYRQDPGLGLRLIYFSYDVKMKEKGDIPEGYSVSREKKERFSLILESASTNQTSMYLCASGGGHLYEQYFGPGTRLTVT.

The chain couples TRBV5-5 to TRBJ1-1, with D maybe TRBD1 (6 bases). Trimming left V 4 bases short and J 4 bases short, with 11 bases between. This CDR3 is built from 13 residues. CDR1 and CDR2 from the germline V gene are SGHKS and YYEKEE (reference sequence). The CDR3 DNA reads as TGTGCCAGCAGCGACCAGGGGTCCACTGAAGCTTTCTTT. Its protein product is CASSDQGSTEAFF.

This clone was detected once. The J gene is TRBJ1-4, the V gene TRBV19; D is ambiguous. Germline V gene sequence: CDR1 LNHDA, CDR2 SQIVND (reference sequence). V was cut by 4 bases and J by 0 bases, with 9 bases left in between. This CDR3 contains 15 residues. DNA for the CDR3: TGTGCCAGTAGTACAACGGTTGCAACTAATGAAAAACTGTTTTTT. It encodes CASSTTVATNEKLFF.

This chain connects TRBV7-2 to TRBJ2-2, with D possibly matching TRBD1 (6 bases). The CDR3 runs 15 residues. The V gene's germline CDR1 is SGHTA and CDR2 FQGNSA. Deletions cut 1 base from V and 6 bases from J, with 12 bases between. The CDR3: CASSLEVPGAGELFF. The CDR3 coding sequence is TGTGCCAGCAGCTTAGAAGTCCCAGGGGCCGGGGAGCTGTTTTTT.

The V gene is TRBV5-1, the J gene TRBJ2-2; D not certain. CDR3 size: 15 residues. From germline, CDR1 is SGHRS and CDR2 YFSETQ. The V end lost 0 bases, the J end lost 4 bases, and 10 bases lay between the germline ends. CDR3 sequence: CASSLDSSRTGELFF. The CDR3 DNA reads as TGCGCCAGCAGCTTGGACAGCAGTCGCACCGGGGAGCTGTTTTTT.

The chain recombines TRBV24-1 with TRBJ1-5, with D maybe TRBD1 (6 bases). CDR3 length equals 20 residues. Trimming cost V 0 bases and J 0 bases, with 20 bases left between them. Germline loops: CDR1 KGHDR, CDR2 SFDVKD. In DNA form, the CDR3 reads TGTGCCACCAGTGATTTGCTCTCCGACAGGCCATTTTATAGCAATCAGCCCCAGCATTTT. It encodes CATSDLLSDRPFYSNQPQHF.

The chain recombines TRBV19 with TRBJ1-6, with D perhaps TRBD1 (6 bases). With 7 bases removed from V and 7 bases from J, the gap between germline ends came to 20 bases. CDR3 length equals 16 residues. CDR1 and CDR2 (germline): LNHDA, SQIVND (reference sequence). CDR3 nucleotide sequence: TGTGCCAGTAATTCGGCGACAGGTACGCGGAATTCACCCCTCCACTTT. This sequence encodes CASNSATGTRNSPLHF.

CDR3 sequence: CASSLGPPSNMHTGELFF. CDR3 in DNA: TGTGCCAGCAGCTTAGGCCCACCGAGCAATATGCACACCGGGGAGCTGTTTTTT. The V and J genes are TRBV11-3 and TRBJ2-2; D gene uncertain. The CDR3 runs 18 residues. Germline V gene sequence: CDR1 SGHNT, CDR2 YENEEA. The V gene lost 1 base and the J gene lost 3 bases, with 18 bases spanning the gap.

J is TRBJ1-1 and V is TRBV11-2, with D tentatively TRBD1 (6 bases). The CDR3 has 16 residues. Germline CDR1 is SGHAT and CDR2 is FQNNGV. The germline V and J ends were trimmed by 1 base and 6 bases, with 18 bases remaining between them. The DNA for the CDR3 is TGTGCCAGCAGCTTAGTGGGGACGACAGGATGGGCTGAAGCTTTCTTT. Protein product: CASSLVGTTGWAEAFF.